The 23 T cell receptor beta chains presented below share a single source sample, sequenced in a study of shared clonotypes between healthy human individuals. Assay used: immunoSEQ multiplex PCR; TCRdb lists only in-frame clones, some missing. The sample includes some 1,400,000 clones, over 95% of them seen just once. Specimen: naive CD4+ T cells sorted from blood. Subset here: CD45RA+ positively selected. These receptors came from a man between 25 and 39 years old in good health.

On this clone itself: This sample includes further DNA sequences coding for the same CDR3. V is TRBV11-3 and J is TRBJ2-7; TRBD2 matches 8 bases. The CDR3 totals 14 residues. Trimming removed 5 bases from V and 2 bases from J; junction bases left unmatched: 5. Germline loops: CDR1 SGHNT, CDR2 YENEEA. The CDR3 DNA is TGTGCCAGCAGCCTCGGGGGGGGTACCTACGAGCAGTACTTC. It translates to CASSLGGGTYEQYF. The full variable domain, completed using reference TRBV11-3 and TRBJ2-7, is EAGVVQSPRYKIIEKKQPVAFWCNPISGHNTLYWYLQNLGQGPELLIRYENEEAVDDSQLPKDRFSAERLKGVDSTLKIQPAELGDSAVYLCASSLGGGTYEQYFGPGTRLTVT.

This chain connects TRBV4-3 to TRBJ2-2; D is ambiguous. The CDR3 runs 12 residues. The germline V gene encodes CDR1 LGHNA and CDR2 YSLEER. The germline V and J ends were trimmed by 5 bases and 1 base, with 2 bases remaining between them. Here the CDR3 DNA reads TGCGCCAGCAGCAGGAACACCGGGGAGCTGTTTTTT. It translates to CASSRNTGELFF.

The chain carries TRBV11-1 and TRBJ1-2; no firm D call. The V gene lost 6 bases and the J gene lost 6 bases, with 11 bases spanning the gap. The CDR3 covers 12 residues. Germline CDR1 is SGHAT and CDR2 is FQDESV (reference sequence). CDR3 bases: TGTGCCAGCAGACGGGTAATGGATGGCTACACCTTC. Translating gives CASRRVMDGYTF.

This clone was seen a single time. The chain combines TRBV11-2 with TRBJ2-3; a weak D match, TRBD2 (6 bases). This CDR3 has 15 amino acids. Germline V lookup: CDR1 SGHAT, CDR2 FQNNGV. The germline V and J ends were trimmed by 6 bases and 3 bases, with 16 bases remaining between them. The CDR3 spells CASSYPAGLTDTQYF. The CDR3, as DNA: TGTGCCAGCAGTTACCCAGCGGGTTTGACAGATACGCAGTATTTT.

The CDR3 DNA reads TGTGCCAGCAGTAACTACAATGAGCAGTTCTTC. This translates into CASSNYNEQFF. This chain connects TRBV25-1 to TRBJ2-1; D gene unclear. Trimming removed 5 bases at V and 3 bases at J, with 2 bases between. The CDR3 consists of 11 residues. In germline, CDR1 is MGHDK, CDR2 SYGVNS.

The rearrangement links TRBV19 to TRBJ1-5; D possibly corresponds to TRBD1 (5 bases). The germline V gene encodes CDR1 LNHDA and CDR2 SQIVND (reference sequence). Deletions cut 5 bases from V and 0 bases from J, with 23 bases between. This CDR3 contains 19 residues. CDR3 in amino acids: CASSLRVGRTSYSNQPQHF. CDR3 nucleotides: TGTGCCAGTAGTCTTCGCGTGGGCCGGACATCTTATAGCAATCAGCCCCAGCATTTT.

This chain connects TRBV9 to TRBJ2-3; TRBD2 agrees at 7 bases. The junction had 9 bases not matched to a gene; V was cut back by 4 bases and J by 4 bases. Germline V lookup: CDR1 SGDLS, CDR2 YYNGEE. This CDR3 contains 15 residues. The CDR3: CASSPREIRADTQYF. CDR3 coding DNA: TGTGCCAGCAGCCCGCGGGAGATTAGGGCAGATACGCAGTATTTT.

Worth noting for this clone: Other DNA variants within this sample encode the same CDR3. V is TRBV18 and J is TRBJ2-3, with D maybe TRBD2 (5 bases). The CDR3 has 15 amino acids. Germline V gene sequence: CDR1 KGHSH, CDR2 LQKENI. The germline V and J ends were trimmed by 1 base and 0 bases, with 8 bases remaining between them. DNA of the CDR3: TGTGCCAGCTCACCACTCGGACTCAGCACAGATACGCAGTATTTT. Protein sequence: CASSPLGLSTDTQYF.

This clone was seen only once. This chain connects TRBV4-3 to TRBJ2-2; TRBD2 matches 11 bases. This CDR3 contains 17 residues. The V segment lost 1 base and the J segment 6 bases; nucleotides outside the gene matches: 7. The V gene's germline CDR1 is LGHNA and CDR2 YSLEER. In nucleotides, the CDR3 is TGCGCCAGCAGCCAAGGACTAGCGGGGCTCGTGCCCGGGGAGCTGTTTTTT. This gives the protein CASSQGLAGLVPGELFF.

The chain links TRBV29-1 to TRBJ2-3; D is perhaps TRBD1 (5 bases). The germline CDR1 and CDR2 sequences are SQVTM and ANQGSEA. With 6 bases removed from V and 4 bases from J, the gap between germline ends came to 20 bases. The CDR3 sequence is 15 residues long. DNA for the CDR3: TGCAGCGTAGGGGCCCACCAGGTCGCGGCAGATACGCAGTATTTT. Protein sequence: CSVGAHQVAADTQYF.

The CDR3 protein is CASSFIDRPSQPQHF. In DNA, the CDR3 is TGTGCCAGCAGTTTCATCGACAGGCCGTCCCAGCCCCAGCATTTT. The V call is TRBV28, the J call TRBJ1-5; D is perhaps TRBD1 (6 bases). Per germline, CDR1 MDHEN and CDR2 SYDVKM. Trimming left V 3 bases short and J 7 bases short, with 16 bases between. The CDR3 length is 15 residues.

This CDR3 reads CASFAGAVNNEQFF. Here the CDR3 DNA reads TGTGCCAGCTTTGCGGGGGCAGTAAATAATGAGCAGTTCTTC. The V gene is TRBV28, the J gene TRBJ2-1; possible D gene TRBD2, 7 bases. Trimming cost V 8 bases and J 7 bases, with 18 bases left between them. The CDR3 runs 14 residues. Germline V CDR1 and CDR2: MDHEN, SYDVKM.

The chain recombines TRBV6-4 with TRBJ2-2, with TRBD2 matching 14 bases. CDR1 and CDR2 from the germline V gene are MRHNA and SNTAGT. J lost 9 bases, V lost 3 bases, and 6 bases had no gene match. CDR3 length: 16 residues. The CDR3 loop reads CASSDGLAGGRRELFF. In DNA form, the CDR3 reads TGTGCCAGCAGTGATGGACTAGCGGGAGGTCGGAGGGAGCTGTTTTTT.

V usage is TRBV7-8 and J usage is TRBJ1-3; D is perhaps TRBD1 (6 bases). Germline CDR1 is SGHVS and CDR2 is FQNEAQ. This CDR3 is 17 amino acids long. The ends were cut back, 5 bases at V and 0 bases at J, with 17 bases in the middle. CDR3 loop: CASSILVTGNSGNTIYF. CDR3 nucleotide sequence: TGTGCCAGCAGCATACTCGTCACAGGGAACTCTGGAAACACCATATATTTT.

This chain joins TRBV6-5 and TRBJ2-7; the D gene is possibly TRBD2 (6 bases). Germline V gene sequence: CDR1 MNHEY, CDR2 SVGAGI. The CDR3 totals 14 residues. The V and J ends lost 6 bases and 7 bases respectively, with 19 bases between them. CDR3 bases: TGTGCCAGCAGCGAAACATGGGGGAGCGGGGAGCAGTACTTC. This translates into CASSETWGSGEQYF.

The gene calls are TRBV18 and TRBJ1-5, with a possible D match to TRBD1 (5 bases). CDR1 and CDR2 from the germline V gene are KGHSH and LQKENI. The V and J ends lost 3 bases and 7 bases respectively, with 19 bases between them. There are 16 residues in the CDR3. The CDR3 here is CASSPLGTAGGQPQHF. CDR3 DNA sequence: TGTGCCAGCTCACCTCTAGGGACGGCGGGGGGGCAGCCCCAGCATTTT.

V is TRBV5-5 and J is TRBJ2-1; D possibly corresponds to TRBD1 (5 bases). Germline CDR1 is SGHKS and CDR2 is YYEKEE (reference sequence). The CDR3 runs to 11 residues. Trimming took 4 bases from V and 15 from J, leaving 14 bases between them. The CDR3 nucleotides read TGTGCCAGCAGCCCCCAGGGTTTGCTGTTCTTC. This encodes CASSPQGLLFF.

The chain joins TRBV15 to TRBJ2-2, with TRBD2 identical over 9 bases. The V and J ends lost 5 bases and 4 bases, in that order; junction bases with no gene match: 8. The CDR3 loop spans 16 amino acids. Looked up from germline, CDR1 is LNHNV and CDR2 is YYDKDF (reference sequence). The CDR3 reads CATSPASGKGTGELFF. CDR3 DNA: TGTGCCACCAGCCCCGCTAGCGGGAAGGGCACCGGGGAGCTGTTTTTT.

The chain recombines TRBV5-5 with TRBJ2-3; 9 nucleotides match TRBD2. CDR1 and CDR2 from the germline V gene are SGHKS and YYEKEE (reference sequence). This CDR3 is built from 16 residues. The junction had 10 bases not matched to a gene; V was cut back by 7 bases and J by 1 base. CDR3 region: CASSPRVAGGTDTQYF. The DNA of the CDR3 is TGTGCCAGCTCACCTAGAGTAGCGGGAGGCACAGATACGCAGTATTTT.

The V gene is TRBV5-1, the J gene TRBJ2-3, with D tentatively TRBD2 (5 bases). V gave up 0 bases and J gave up 8 bases, with 13 bases separating them. The V gene's germline CDR1 is SGHRS and CDR2 YFSETQ. This CDR3 comprises 14 residues. CDR3 protein: CASSLGGSERTQYF. The CDR3 nucleotides read TGCGCCAGCAGCTTGGGCGGTAGCGAGCGTACGCAGTATTTT.

The V gene is TRBV2, the J gene TRBJ1-2; D is unresolved. V was shortened by 6 bases and J by 8 bases, with 16 bases between the two germline ends. CDR1 is SNHLY and CDR2 is FYNNEI in the germline V gene. CDR3 length equals 13 residues. DNA for the CDR3: TGTGCCAGCAGCTCGAGGGTGGAGGGCGGCTACACCTTC. Translating it yields CASSSRVEGGYTF. Variable domain in full (rest from reference TRBV2 and TRBJ1-2): EPEVTQTPSHQVTQMGQEVILRCVPISNHLYFYWYRQILGQKVEFLVSFYNNEISEKSEIFDDQFSVERPDGSNFTLKIRSTKLEDSAMYFCASSSRVEGGYTFGSGTRLTVV.

The sample holds one count of this clone. V usage is TRBV28 and J usage is TRBJ2-3; the D gene is possibly TRBD2 (5 bases). The CDR3 has 14 residues. Germline CDR1 reads MDHEN; CDR2 reads SYDVKM. Trimming removed 4 bases from V and 5 bases from J, with 13 bases in between. CDR3 amino acids: CASSSGVFLDTQYF. CDR3 bases: TGTGCCAGCAGTTCCGGGGTTTTTCTAGATACGCAGTATTTT.

The CDR3 is CASSQDPLGGTGELFF. As DNA, the CDR3 is TGTGCCAGCAGCCAAGATCCCCTCGGGGGCACCGGGGAGCTGTTTTTT. The genes are TRBV4-2 and TRBJ2-2; a weak D match, TRBD2 (6 bases). Germline CDR1 and CDR2: LGHNA and YNFKEQ. V was trimmed by 0 bases and J by 4 bases, leaving 12 bases between them. The CDR3 contains 16 residues.